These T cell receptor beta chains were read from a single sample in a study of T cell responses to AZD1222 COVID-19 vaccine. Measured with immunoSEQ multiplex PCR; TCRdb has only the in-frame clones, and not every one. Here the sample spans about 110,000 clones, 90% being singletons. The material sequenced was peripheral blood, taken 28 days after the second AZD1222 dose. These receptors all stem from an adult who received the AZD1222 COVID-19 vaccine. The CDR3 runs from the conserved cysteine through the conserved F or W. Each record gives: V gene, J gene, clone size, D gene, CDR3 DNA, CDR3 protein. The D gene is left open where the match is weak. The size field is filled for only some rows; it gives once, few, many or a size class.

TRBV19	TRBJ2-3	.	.	TGTGCCAGTTCAGGTGGGGCCTGGGATACGCAGTATTTT	CASSGGAWDTQYF
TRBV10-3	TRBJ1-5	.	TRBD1	TGTGCCATCAGTGAGGGGACAGTCAATCAGCCCCAGCATTTT	CAISEGTVNQPQHF
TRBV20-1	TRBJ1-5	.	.	TGCAGTGCTAGTGATTTCGGGGCAGTTAGCAATCAGCCCCAGCATTTT	CSASDFGAVSNQPQHF
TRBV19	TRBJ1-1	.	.	TGTGCCAGTAGTATAGGCCCGGTAGCTGAAGCTTTCTTT	CASSIGPVAEAFF
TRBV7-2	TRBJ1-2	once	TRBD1	TGTGCCAGCAGCTCCCACGCAGGGGGCGACTATGGCTACACCTTC	CASSSHAGGDYGYTF
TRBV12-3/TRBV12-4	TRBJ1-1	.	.	TGTGCCAGCAGTTTGAGAGGAGGGGTGGCTTTCTTT	CASSLRGGVAFF
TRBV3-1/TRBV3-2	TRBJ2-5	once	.	TGTGCCAGCAGCCAAGACAGGAGGACACAAGAGACCCAGTACTTC	CASSQDRRTQETQYF
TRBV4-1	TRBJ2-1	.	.	TGCGCCAGCAGCCAAGATACGATGGCTAGCGTAGGCTCCTACAATGAGCAGTTCTTC	CASSQDTMASVGSYNEQFF
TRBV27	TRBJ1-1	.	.	TGTGCCAGCAGCACAGCCGTCATCTGGCCGAACACTGAAGCTTTCTTT	CASSTAVIWPNTEAFF
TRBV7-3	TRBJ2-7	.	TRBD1	TGTGCCAGCAGCTTAGGGACAGTTGGAGAGCAGTACTTC	CASSLGTVGEQYF
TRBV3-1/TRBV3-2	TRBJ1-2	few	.	TGTGCCAGCAGCCCGTTTACAGGGATTAACTATGGCTACACCTTC	CASSPFTGINYGYTF
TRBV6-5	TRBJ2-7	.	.	TGTGCCAGCAGTTACTCCGCAGGGAGCTCCTACGAGCAGTACTTC	CASSYSAGSSYEQYF
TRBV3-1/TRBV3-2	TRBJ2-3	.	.	TGTGCCAGCAGCCATTTAGGGGGGGCGAGCACAGATACGCAGTATTTT	CASSHLGGASTDTQYF
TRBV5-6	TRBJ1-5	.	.	TGTGCCAGCAGCTTGCTTGCCGGGAGCAATCAGCCCCAGCATTTT	CASSLLAGSNQPQHF
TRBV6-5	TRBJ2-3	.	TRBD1	TGTGCCAGCAATAAGGGACAGGGGTTTGGTGATACGCAGTATTTT	CASNKGQGFGDTQYF